This T cell receptor (beta chain) was captured by sequencing in a study of Ad26.COV2.S vaccination and SARS-CoV-2 variants. Sequencing was performed with immunoSEQ multiplex PCR; in TCRdb, only in-frame clones are kept and a portion is missing. The data contain approximately 97,000 clones, over 60% of them seen just once; the ten biggest clones take up 17%. The receptor's source is a human donor who had recovered from COVID-19. The specimen was peripheral blood, collected after recovery from COVID-19.

CDR3 region: CASSLERAPRTQYF. In nucleotides, the CDR3 is TGCGCCAGCAGCTTGGAGCGGGCCCCAAGGACCCAGTACTTC. V and J are TRBV5-1 and TRBJ2-5; D is perhaps TRBD2 (6 bases). This CDR3 is built from 14 residues. V was clipped by 0 bases and J by 7 bases, with 13 bases between them. CDR1 and CDR2 from the germline V gene are SGHRS and YFSETQ.